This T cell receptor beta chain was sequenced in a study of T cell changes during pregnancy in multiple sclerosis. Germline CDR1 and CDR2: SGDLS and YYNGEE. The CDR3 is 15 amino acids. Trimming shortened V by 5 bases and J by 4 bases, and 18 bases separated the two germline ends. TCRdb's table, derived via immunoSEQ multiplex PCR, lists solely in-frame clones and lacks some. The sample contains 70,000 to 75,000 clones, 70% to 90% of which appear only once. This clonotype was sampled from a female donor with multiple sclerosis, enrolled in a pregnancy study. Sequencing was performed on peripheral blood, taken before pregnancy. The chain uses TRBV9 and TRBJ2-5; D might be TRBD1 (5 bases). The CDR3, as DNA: TGTGCCAGCAGTGGCCTTGGGCAGGGCGGAGAGACCCAGTACTTC. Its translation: CASSGLGQGGETQYF.